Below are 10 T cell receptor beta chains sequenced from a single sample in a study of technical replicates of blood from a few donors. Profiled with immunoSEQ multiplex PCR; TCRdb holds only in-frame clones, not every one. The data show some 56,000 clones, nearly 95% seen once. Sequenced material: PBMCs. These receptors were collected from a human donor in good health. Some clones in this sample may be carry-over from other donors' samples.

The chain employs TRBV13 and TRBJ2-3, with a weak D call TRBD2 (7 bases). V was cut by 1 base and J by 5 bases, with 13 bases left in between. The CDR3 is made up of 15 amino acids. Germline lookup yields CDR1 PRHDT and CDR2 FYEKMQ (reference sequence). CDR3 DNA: TGTGCCAGCAGCTTAGTGGGGGGGCTAAAAGATACGCAGTATTTT. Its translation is CASSLVGGLKDTQYF. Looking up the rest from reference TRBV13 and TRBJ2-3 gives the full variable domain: AAGVIQSPRHLIKEKRETATLKCYPIPRHDTVYWYQQGPGQDPQFLISFYEKMQSDKGSIPDRFSAQQFSDYHSELNMSSLELGDSALYFCASSLVGGLKDTQYFGPGTRLTVL.

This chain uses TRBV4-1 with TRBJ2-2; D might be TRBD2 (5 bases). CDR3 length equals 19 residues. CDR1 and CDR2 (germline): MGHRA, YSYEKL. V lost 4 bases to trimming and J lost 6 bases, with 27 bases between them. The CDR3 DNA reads TGCGCCAGCAGCCCCTCCCTCTATACTAGAGAATGGCGGGCCGGGGAGCTGTTTTTT. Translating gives CASSPSLYTREWRAGELFF.

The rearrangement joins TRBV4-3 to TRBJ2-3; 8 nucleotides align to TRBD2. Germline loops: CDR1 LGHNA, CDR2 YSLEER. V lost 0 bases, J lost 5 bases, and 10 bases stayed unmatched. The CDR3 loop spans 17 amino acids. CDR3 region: CASSQELIAGFGDTQYF. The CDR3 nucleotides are TGCGCCAGCAGCCAAGAGTTAATAGCGGGGTTCGGAGATACGCAGTATTTT.

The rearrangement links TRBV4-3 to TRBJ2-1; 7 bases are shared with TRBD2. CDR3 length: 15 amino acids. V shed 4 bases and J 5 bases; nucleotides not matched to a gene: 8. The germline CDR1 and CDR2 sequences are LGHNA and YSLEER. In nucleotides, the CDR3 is TGCGCCAGCAGCCGTCGTATTGGGGGGGACAATGAGCAGTTCTTC. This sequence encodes CASSRRIGGDNEQFF.

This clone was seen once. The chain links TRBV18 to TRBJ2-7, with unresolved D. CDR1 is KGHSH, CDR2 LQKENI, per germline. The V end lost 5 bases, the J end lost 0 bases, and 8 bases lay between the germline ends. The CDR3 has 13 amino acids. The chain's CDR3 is CASSSSDSYEQYF. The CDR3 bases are TGTGCCAGCTCATCTTCAGACTCCTACGAGCAGTACTTC.

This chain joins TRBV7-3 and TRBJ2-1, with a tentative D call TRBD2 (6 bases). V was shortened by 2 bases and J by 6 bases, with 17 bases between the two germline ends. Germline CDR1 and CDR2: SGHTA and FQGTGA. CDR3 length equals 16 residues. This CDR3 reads CASSLGVGGLLNEQFF. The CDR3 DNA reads TGTGCCAGCAGCTTAGGTGTGGGAGGTCTACTCAATGAGCAGTTCTTC.

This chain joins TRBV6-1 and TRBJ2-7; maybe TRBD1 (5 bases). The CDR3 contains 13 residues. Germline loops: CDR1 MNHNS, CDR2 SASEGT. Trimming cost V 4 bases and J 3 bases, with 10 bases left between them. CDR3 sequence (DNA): TGTGCCAGCAGTGCGGCAGGGCACTACGAGCAGTACTTC. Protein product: CASSAAGHYEQYF.

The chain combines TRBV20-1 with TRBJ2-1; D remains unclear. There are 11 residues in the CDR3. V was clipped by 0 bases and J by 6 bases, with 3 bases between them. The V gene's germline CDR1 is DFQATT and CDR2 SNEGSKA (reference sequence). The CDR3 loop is CSARDLNEQFF. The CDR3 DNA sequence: TGCAGTGCTAGAGATCTCAATGAGCAGTTCTTC.

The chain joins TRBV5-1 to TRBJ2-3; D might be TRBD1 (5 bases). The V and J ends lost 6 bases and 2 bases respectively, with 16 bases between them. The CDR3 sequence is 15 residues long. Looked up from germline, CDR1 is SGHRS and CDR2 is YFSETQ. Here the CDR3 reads CASTYGHKYTDTQYF. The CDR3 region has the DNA TGCGCCAGCACCTACGGACACAAATACACAGATACGCAGTATTTT.

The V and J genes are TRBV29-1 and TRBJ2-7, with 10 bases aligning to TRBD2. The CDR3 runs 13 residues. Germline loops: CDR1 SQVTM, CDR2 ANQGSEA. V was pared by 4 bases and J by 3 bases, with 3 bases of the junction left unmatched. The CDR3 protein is CSVVLAGDYEQYF. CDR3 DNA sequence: TGCAGCGTTGTTCTAGCGGGGGACTACGAGCAGTACTTC.